These 11 T cell receptor beta chains came from one sample sequenced in a study of shared clonotypes between healthy human individuals (TCRdb year 2020). Libraries came from the immunoSEQ multiplex PCR assay. TCRdb took over this immuneACCESS table, retaining in-frame rearrangements with V and J assigned. Such tables are incomplete; in checked studies, under half of the missing clones stem from an unresolved V gene, and the remainder is unexplained. The sample contains a few million clones, over 85% of them found a single time. The top ten clonotypes cover 0.39% of the sample. The sample taken for sequencing was naive CD4+ T cells from PBMCs. Read against the paper, the sample's cell subset or site label means: CD45RA+ positively selected. The receptors come from a man aged 18 to 30 in good health. Some clones in this sample may be carry-over from other donors' samples.

On this clone itself: The identical CDR3 is also encoded by other nucleotide sequences in the sample. The chain carries TRBV6-1 and TRBJ2-7; TRBD1 is a possible D gene (6 bases). The CDR3 has 12 residues. Germline values: CDR1 MNHNS, CDR2 SASEGT. V shed 4 bases and J shed 5 bases, with 9 bases lying between them. Written as DNA, the CDR3 is TGTGCCAGCAGTGCGACAGGTAACGAGCAGTACTTC. Translating it yields CASSATGNEQYF.

The chain carries TRBV5-8 and TRBJ1-2; unclear D gene. Trimming left V 4 bases short and J 4 bases short, with 17 bases between. Germline CDR1 SGHTS, CDR2 YDEGEE. This CDR3 has 15 residues. CDR3 residues: CASSPRGRAGYGYTF. Here the CDR3 DNA reads TGTGCCAGCAGCCCGCGTGGGAGGGCGGGCTATGGCTACACCTTC.

The genes are TRBV28 and TRBJ2-3; D uncertain. The V gene lost 3 bases and the J gene lost 4 bases, with 11 bases spanning the gap. Germline-derived CDR1 and CDR2 are MDHEN and SYDVKM. This CDR3 spans 14 amino acids. The CDR3 here is CASSFPLGADTQYF. The DNA of the CDR3 is TGTGCCAGCAGTTTTCCGCTGGGTGCAGATACGCAGTATTTT.

The chain has TRBV7-8 and TRBJ2-2; D possibly uses TRBD1 or TRBD2 (5 bases each). CDR1 is SGHVS, CDR2 FQNEAQ, per germline. This CDR3 comprises 16 residues. Trimming cost V 5 bases and J 2 bases, with 15 bases left between them. The CDR3 sequence: CASSRRAGTNTGELFF. CDR3 DNA sequence: TGTGCCAGCAGCAGGCGGGCAGGGACCAACACCGGGGAGCTGTTTTTT.

The chain links TRBV5-1 to TRBJ1-3, with a tentative D call TRBD1 (5 bases). CDR3 length equals 14 residues. The V and J ends lost 4 bases and 3 bases respectively, with 11 bases between them. CDR1 is SGHRS, CDR2 YFSETQ, per germline. CDR3 nucleotide sequence: TGCGCCAGCAGCCCTGGGACCGATGGAAACACCATATATTTT. Its protein product is CASSPGTDGNTIYF.

The chain has TRBV7-2 and TRBJ1-1; D may be TRBD1 (6 bases). Trimming removed 7 bases from V and 0 bases from J, with 12 bases in between. There are 14 residues in the CDR3. Germline assignment: CDR1 SGHTA and CDR2 FQGNSA. As DNA, the CDR3 is TGTGCCAGCAATCCGGACAGCCTGAACACTGAAGCTTTCTTT. Translation: CASNPDSLNTEAFF.

A word on this clone: Other DNA sequences in the sample encode the same CDR3. The J gene is TRBJ1-2, the V gene TRBV9; D unresolved. Germline-derived CDR1 and CDR2 are SGDLS and YYNGEE. This CDR3 has 13 residues. Trimming cost V 0 bases and J 4 bases, with 7 bases left between them. CDR3 sequence (DNA): TGTGCCAGCAGCGTAGATGCCGGCTATGGCTACACCTTC. It is translated as CASSVDAGYGYTF.

The rearrangement joins TRBV7-2 to TRBJ2-3; a weak D match, TRBD2 (6 bases). Germline V gene data show CDR1 as SGHTA and CDR2 as FQGNSA. This CDR3 comprises 16 residues. V lost 0 bases, J lost 3 bases, and 13 bases lay in between. CDR3 in amino acids: CASSLAGGGGTDTQYF. DNA for the CDR3: TGTGCCAGCAGCTTAGCGGGAGGAGGTGGGACAGATACGCAGTATTTT.

V usage is TRBV29-1 and J usage is TRBJ2-1; 10 nucleotides line up with TRBD2. The V segment lost 7 bases and the J segment 0 bases; nucleotides outside the gene matches: 6. This CDR3 is built from 15 residues. Germline V lookup: CDR1 SQVTM, CDR2 ANQGSEA. For the CDR3, the DNA is TGCAGCGCCAGTAGCGGGAGGAACTCCTACAATGAGCAGTTCTTC. It is translated as CSASSGRNSYNEQFF.

The V and J genes are TRBV5-1 and TRBJ1-1, with TRBD1 matching 7 bases. This CDR3 region has 17 residues. Germline V gene sequence: CDR1 SGHRS, CDR2 YFSETQ. The junction had 9 bases not matched to a gene; V was cut back by 1 base and J by 0 bases. CDR3 in amino acids: CASSLTGERHMNTEAFF. In DNA form, the CDR3 reads TGCGCCAGCAGCTTGACAGGGGAACGCCACATGAACACTGAAGCTTTCTTT.

The chain combines TRBV6-6 with TRBJ1-2; D may be TRBD1 (5 bases). This CDR3 has 12 residues. CDR1 MNHNY and CDR2 SVGAGI come from the germline V gene (reference sequence). Trimming stripped 4 bases from V and 6 bases from J, with 9 bases between. CDR3 in amino acids: CASSSGLDGYTF. The CDR3 DNA follows: TGTGCCAGCAGTTCAGGGTTGGATGGCTACACCTTC.